The 27 T cell receptor beta chains in this list originate from one sample, sequenced in a study of T cell responses to AZD1222 COVID-19 vaccine. Assay used: immunoSEQ multiplex PCR; TCRdb lists only in-frame clones, some missing. The data contain over 50,000 clones, about 81% of them seen just once; the ten biggest clones take up 26%. Sequenced here: peripheral blood, sampled 28 days after the second AZD1222 dose. These receptors all stem from an adult who received the AZD1222 COVID-19 vaccine.

The chain carries TRBV29-1 and TRBJ2-2, with D hard to call. Trimming shortened V by 0 bases and J by 2 bases, and 10 bases separated the two germline ends. Looked up from germline, CDR1 is SQVTM and CDR2 is ANQGSEA. This CDR3 spans 15 amino acids. The CDR3 is CSVEDGTANTGELFF. As DNA, the CDR3 is TGCAGCGTTGAAGATGGAACAGCCAACACCGGGGAGCTGTTTTTT.

This chain joins TRBV5-1 and TRBJ1-1; no reliable D call. The CDR3 is made up of 19 amino acids. Deletions cut 0 bases from V and 7 bases from J, with 28 bases between. From germline, CDR1 is SGHRS and CDR2 YFSETQ. The CDR3 sequence: CASSLGFGQSLSGSSEAFF. The CDR3 bases are TGCGCCAGCAGCTTGGGTTTCGGCCAAAGTTTATCGGGATCTAGTGAAGCTTTCTTT.

This clone was observed a handful of times. The gene calls are TRBV4-1 and TRBJ1-1; D gene uncertain. The V gene lost 1 base and the J gene lost 3 bases, with 12 bases spanning the gap. The CDR3 runs 15 residues. Germline CDR1 MGHRA, CDR2 YSYEKL. The CDR3 DNA is TGCGCCAGCAGCCAAGTCGGCAGCCTGGACACTGAAGCTTTCTTT. Translating gives CASSQVGSLDTEAFF.

CDR3 DNA sequence: TGTGCCAGCAGCCATGGACAGGGAGGGACTGAAGCTTTCTTT. This codes for CASSHGQGGTEAFF. This rearrangement joins TRBV11-2 to TRBJ1-1, with 8 bases matching TRBD1. V was pared by 5 bases and J by 5 bases, with 7 bases of the junction left unmatched. CDR3 size: 14 residues. CDR1 is SGHAT and CDR2 is FQNNGV in the germline V gene.

The gene calls are TRBV7-2 and TRBJ1-4; D not resolved. V was clipped by 1 base and J by 1 base, with 7 bases between them. CDR1 is SGHTA, CDR2 FQGNSA, per germline. CDR3 size: 15 residues. CDR3 amino acids: CASSLDGVTNEKLFF. CDR3 in DNA: TGTGCCAGCAGCTTAGACGGGGTAACTAATGAAAAACTGTTTTTT.

The chain uses TRBV28 and TRBJ1-1, with 8 bases fitting TRBD1. The CDR3 has 14 amino acids. Germline CDR1 and CDR2: MDHEN and SYDVKM. J was trimmed by 1 base and V by 5 bases; bases with no gene match: 3. CDR3 loop: CASSPGQGNTEAFF. The CDR3 DNA sequence: TGTGCCAGCAGTCCTGGACAGGGGAACACTGAAGCTTTCTTT.

V and J are TRBV10-3 and TRBJ1-1, with 9 bases lining up with TRBD1. The CDR3 runs to 14 residues. Losses at the gene ends were 6 bases for V and 4 bases for J; bases not matched to a gene: 6. Germline V gene lookup returns CDR1 ENHRY and CDR2 SYGVKD. The CDR3 reads CAIRSDRGGTEAFF. The CDR3 coding sequence is TGTGCCATCAGATCGGACAGGGGAGGCACTGAAGCTTTCTTT.

V and J are TRBV10-3 and TRBJ2-1; D gene unclear. The germline V gene has CDR1 ENHRY and CDR2 SYGVKD. The V and J ends lost 3 bases and 6 bases respectively, with 15 bases between them. The length of the CDR3 is 15 residues. As DNA, the CDR3 is TGTGCCATCAGTGATTCTGCCCCTGCAATCAATGAGCAGTTCTTC. Amino acid sequence: CAISDSAPAINEQFF.

The rearrangement uses TRBV18 and TRBJ2-7, with D perhaps assigned TRBD1 or TRBD2 (5 bases each). CDR1 KGHSH and CDR2 LQKENI come from the germline V gene. The V gene lost 3 bases and the J gene lost 0 bases, with 15 bases spanning the gap. The CDR3 is made up of 16 amino acids. The CDR3 region is CASSPLLGTDSYEQYF. In nucleotides, the CDR3 is TGTGCCAGCTCACCTCTTCTCGGGACGGACTCCTACGAGCAGTACTTC.

This chain links TRBV7-3 with TRBJ2-2; D is unresolved. Germline V gene sequence: CDR1 SGHTA, CDR2 FQGTGA. The CDR3 extends over 14 amino acids. The V and J ends lost 2 bases and 1 base respectively, with 5 bases between them. This CDR3 reads CASSLVRNTGELFF. CDR3 nucleotide sequence: TGTGCCAGCAGCTTAGTCAGGAACACCGGGGAGCTGTTTTTT.

The chain has TRBV6-1 and TRBJ2-5; 7 positions agree with TRBD1. Trimming cost V 2 bases and J 5 bases; bases outside gene matches: 11. CDR1 MNHNS and CDR2 SASEGT come from the germline V gene. This CDR3 has 16 residues. The CDR3 coding sequence is TGTGCCAGCAGTGAATCTCCCACAGGGGCAGGGGAGACCCAGTACTTC. As protein: CASSESPTGAGETQYF.

This clone was counted ten times or more. This sequence joins TRBV27 and TRBJ2-1, with a possible D match to TRBD2 (6 bases). This CDR3 region has 13 residues. Germline-derived CDR1 and CDR2 are MNHEY and SMNVEV (reference sequence). V was cut by 5 bases and J by 7 bases, with 12 bases left in between. CDR3 in amino acids: CASSTTRVNEQFF. The CDR3, as DNA: TGTGCCAGCAGTACGACTAGGGTTAATGAGCAGTTCTTC.

This sequence joins TRBV19 and TRBJ2-7; D tentatively fits TRBD1 or TRBD2 (5 bases each). The CDR3 runs 13 residues. The V end was cut by 8 bases, the J end by 7 bases, with 18 bases between. CDR1 and CDR2 from the germline V gene are LNHDA and SQIVND (reference sequence). CDR3 DNA: TGTGCCAGTTCCCGGGACCCGAGGAAAGAGCAGTACTTC. This sequence encodes CASSRDPRKEQYF.

J is TRBJ2-7 and V is TRBV7-2; 8 bases map to TRBD2. Trimming cost V 6 bases and J 5 bases; bases outside gene matches: 9. Germline V lookup: CDR1 SGHTA, CDR2 FQGNSA. This CDR3 spans 14 amino acids. CDR3 region: CASRISGSQHEQYF. In DNA form, the CDR3 reads TGTGCCAGCAGAATCAGCGGGAGCCAACACGAGCAGTACTTC.

This clone was seen just once. The chain has TRBV6-6 and TRBJ2-1, with TRBD1 matching over 8 bases. CDR3 size: 13 residues. From germline, CDR1 is MNHNY and CDR2 SVGAGI (reference sequence). V lost 6 bases, J lost 3 bases, and 1 base stayed unmatched. CDR3 DNA sequence: TGTGCCAGCAGAGGACAGGGCTACAATGAGCAGTTCTTC. Translated: CASRGQGYNEQFF.

The J gene is TRBJ2-2, the V gene TRBV11-3; D call uncertain. The CDR3 loop spans 13 amino acids. Trimming took off 1 base at V and 4 bases at J, with 4 bases between the two ends. Germline V gene sequence: CDR1 SGHNT, CDR2 YENEEA. This CDR3 is CASSLAGTGELFF. CDR3 DNA sequence: TGTGCCAGCAGCTTAGCTGGCACCGGGGAGCTGTTTTTT.

This chain links TRBV29-1 with TRBJ2-1, with 12 positions matching TRBD2. The germline gives CDR1 SQVTM, CDR2 ANQGSEA. The CDR3 is 18 amino acids. V dropped 7 bases and J dropped 0; count of bases not matched to a gene: 13. The CDR3 DNA reads TGCAGCGCCCTCGGGACTAGCGGGTTGGGGCCCTCCTACAATGAGCAGTTCTTC. Protein: CSALGTSGLGPSYNEQFF.

The chain combines TRBV14 with TRBJ1-1, with unresolved D. The CDR3 is 13 amino acids. In germline, CDR1 is SGHDN, CDR2 FVKESK. Trimming removed 4 bases at V and 5 bases at J, with 11 bases between. The DNA of the CDR3 is TGTGCCAGCAGCCGTCAGGTGTGGACTGAAGCTTTCTTT. Amino acid sequence: CASSRQVWTEAFF.

DNA for the CDR3: TGTGCCAGAAGCCCAGGGACAGGGGACACCGGGGAGCTGTTTTTT. This sequence encodes CARSPGTGDTGELFF. The chain has TRBV5-3 and TRBJ2-2; 10 bases are shared with TRBD1. TRBV5-3 is identified as an open reading frame with a role that is uncertain. After removal of 4 bases from V and 3 bases from J, the junction contained 3 bases not matched to a gene. The CDR3 runs to 15 residues.

The chain couples TRBV11-1 to TRBJ1-1; no definite D call. Germline CDR1 reads SGHAT; CDR2 reads FQDESV (reference sequence). This CDR3 contains 16 residues. The V and J ends lost 5 bases and 2 bases respectively, with 18 bases between them. The CDR3 coding sequence is TGTGCCAGCAGCCCCTACCCGGATAAGGTCAACACTGAAGCTTTCTTT. Translated, it gives CASSPYPDKVNTEAFF.

The chain combines TRBV6-2 or TRBV6-3 with TRBJ1-4; 7 bases agree with TRBD1. The CDR3 runs to 14 residues. Germline CDR1 and CDR2: MNHEY and SVGEGT. J gave up 8 bases and V 2 bases, and 5 bases lay outside the gene matches. The CDR3 reads CASSYLGGREKLFF. For the CDR3, the DNA is TGTGCCAGCAGTTACCTAGGGGGCCGGGAAAAACTGTTTTTT.

J is TRBJ2-5 and V is TRBV5-1, with 7 positions matching TRBD1. The CDR3 spans 14 residues. CDR1 is SGHRS, CDR2 YFSETQ, per germline. Trimming at V came to 4 bases and at J to 4 bases, leaving 7 bases not matched to a gene. CDR3 in amino acids: CASSLTGLGETQYF. In nucleotides, the CDR3 is TGCGCCAGCAGCCTGACAGGGTTAGGAGAGACCCAGTACTTC.

The rearrangement uses TRBV11-3 and TRBJ2-7, with D possibly matching TRBD2 (5 bases). CDR3 length: 14 residues. Germline V CDR1 and CDR2: SGHNT, YENEEA. The germline V and J ends were trimmed by 1 base and 8 bases, with 15 bases remaining between them. In DNA, the CDR3 is TGTGCCAGCAGCTTAGGGAGTCCGGGATCTCAGCAGTACTTC. Its translation is CASSLGSPGSQQYF.

The chain employs TRBV12-3 or TRBV12-4 and TRBJ2-7, with TRBD2 identical over 8 bases. This CDR3 comprises 12 residues. J gave up 6 bases and V 3 bases, and 1 base lay outside the gene matches. The CDR3 loop is CASSFSGTEQYF. CDR3 nucleotide sequence: TGTGCCAGCAGTTTTAGCGGGACCGAGCAGTACTTC.

Here the CDR3 reads CSVESGQGANGELFF. The CDR3 DNA is TGCAGCGTTGAATCGGGACAGGGGGCTAACGGGGAGCTGTTTTTT. The chain joins TRBV29-1 to TRBJ2-2; 12 nucleotides line up with TRBD1. This CDR3 is built from 15 residues. Unmatched junction bases numbered 5, after V lost 2 bases and J lost 7 bases. CDR1 and CDR2 (germline): SQVTM, ANQGSEA.

The chain is built from TRBV9 and TRBJ2-3; 11 bases agree with TRBD1. Germline loops: CDR1 SGDLS, CDR2 YYNGEE. CDR3 length: 16 amino acids. J lost 4 bases, V lost 0 bases, and 4 bases had no gene match. The CDR3: CASSVDGQGAADTQYF. CDR3 in DNA: TGTGCCAGCAGCGTAGATGGACAGGGGGCTGCAGATACGCAGTATTTT. Filled out from reference TRBV9 and TRBJ2-3, the complete variable domain reads DSGVTQTPKHLITATGQRVTLRCSPRSGDLSVYWYQQSLDQGLQFLIQYYNGEERAKGNILERFSAQQFPDLHSELNLSSLELGDSALYFCASSVDGQGAADTQYFGPGTRLTVL.

The chain is built from TRBV6-5 and TRBJ2-7; possible D gene TRBD2, 5 bases. V was cut by 7 bases and J by 0 bases, with 13 bases left in between. There are 14 residues in the CDR3. The germline V gene has CDR1 MNHEY and CDR2 SVGAGI. The CDR3 DNA reads TGTGCCAGCACCCGGGATTCAAGCTCCTACGAGCAGTACTTC. As protein: CASTRDSSSYEQYF.